The clone carrying this TCR beta chain was seen many times. The Seattle patients joined while their infection was active and were tracked longitudinally afterward. Per the original methods: The authors estimated nucleated cell counts from reference gene primer amplification. The table came from immunoSEQ multiplex PCR; TCRdb's copy has only in-frame clones and leaves some out. That table supplies the V and J calls and clone size; D and trimming were determined from the DNA. The table has fewer than 300,000 clones, about nine tenths seen once. This CDR3 is built from 12 residues. The germline CDR1 and CDR2 sequences are LNHDA and SQIVND (reference sequence). The germline V and J ends were trimmed by 7 bases and 5 bases, with 11 bases remaining between them. This record belongs to a study of blood T cell repertoires in COVID-19. Study-wide background: The origin of the acute and convalescent COVID-19 samples was the United States, Italy and Spain. T cells, B-cell-depleted T cells, or PBMCs provided the cDNA or gDNA that served as material.

The origin of this receptor is a woman aged 30 to 39 with COVID-19, enrolled during active disease. Material for sequencing was peripheral blood. The V gene is TRBV19, the J gene TRBJ1-1; D gene ambiguous. The CDR3 reads CASKQNPTEAFF. The CDR3 DNA follows: TGTGCCAGTAAACAAAACCCAACTGAAGCTTTCTTT.